The sequence of this TCR beta chain was determined in a study of T cell clonotyping in hematopoietic cell transplantation. Trimming cost V 4 bases and J 2 bases, with 12 bases left between them. The germline V gene has CDR1 SEHNR and CDR2 FQNEAQ (reference sequence). The CDR3 totals 14 residues. Assay: immunoSEQ multiplex PCR; the TCRdb copy retains only in-frame clones and omits some. The table has roughly 9,300 clones, approximately 55% seen once; the top ten hold approximately 12%. The study's findings and limits: Without cell sorting, CD4 versus CD8 contributions remain unresolved.

Worth noting for this clone: What it recognizes is unknown.

The chain recombines TRBV7-9 with TRBJ2-7; D might be TRBD1 (6 bases). The sequence was obtained from a female patient aged 45-65 years who had an allogeneic stem cell transplant from an unrelated donor, so the T cells may come from the graft donor. Some clones in this sample may be carry-over from other donors' samples. The sample in question was peripheral blood mononuclear cells, obtained 100 days after allogeneic stem cell transplant. The CDR3 DNA sequence: TGTGCCAGCAGCTATGGGGGCGGTCCCTACGAGCAGTACTTC. Residues: CASSYGGGPYEQYF.